One T cell receptor beta chain is described in this entry. Antigen specificity is unknown. These data come from a study of PD-1 blockade in classical Hodgkin lymphoma. Across the study: Nivolumab dosing for patients was 3 mg/kg, administered intravenously every 2 weeks. Points from the study as a whole: CD4+ TCR diversity climbed significantly by C4D1, unlike CD8+ TCR diversity. Diversity similar to that of newly diagnosed patients was seen at baseline in complete responders.

Germline lookup yields CDR1 MDHEN and CDR2 SYDVKM. This CDR3 has 15 amino acids. J gave up 4 bases and V 7 bases, and 11 bases lay outside the gene matches. Profiling relied on immunoSEQ multiplex PCR, and the TCRdb table lists in-frame clones only, not all of them. This table holds around 58,000 clones, roughly nine tenths found once. After autologous stem cell transplantation all patients relapsed, and prior brentuximab vedotin exposure differed between cohorts. Patients' outcomes at their best amounted to complete response, partial response or progressive disease. This clonotype was sampled from a human donor with classical Hodgkin lymphoma. The sample here was peripheral blood mononuclear cells (PBMCs), taken at baseline. The chain recombines TRBV28 with TRBJ2-7; TRBD1 aligns across 9 bases. The CDR3 DNA sequence: TGTGCCAGCAACCTCCCCACAGGGGGCAAGTACGAGCAGTACTTC. Protein sequence: CASNLPTGGKYEQYF.